Sequencing of this T cell receptor (beta chain) was carried out in a study of radiotherapy plus CTLA-4 blockade in lung cancer. The wider study: In under 20% of patients, objective responses were seen; 30% to 35% had disease control.

Here immunoSEQ multiplex PCR was the method, and the copy in TCRdb shows in-frame clones only, minus some. The sample has approximately 94,000 clones; about four fifths are singletons. The table lists this clone with a count of one. The CDR3 contains 15 residues. Looked up from germline, CDR1 is SGHKS and CDR2 is YYEKEE (reference sequence). Trimming at V came to 4 bases and at J to 4 bases, leaving 9 bases not matched to a gene. This sequence was found in a human donor with non-small cell lung cancer that progressed on radiotherapy plus ipilimumab. The chain combines TRBV5-5 with TRBJ2-3, with TRBD2 matching 7 bases. The material sequenced was peripheral blood, taken from a patient treated with radiotherapy plus ipilimumab. The CDR3 DNA is TGTGCCAGCAGCACAACTAGCGAGGCCCCAGATACGCAGTATTTT. This encodes CASSTTSEAPDTQYF.